This T cell receptor beta chain was obtained from a study of blood T cell repertoires in COVID-19. Study overall: Sites in the United States, Italy and Spain provided acute and convalescent COVID-19 samples. Nucleic acid was either cDNA or gDNA, and it came from T cells, B-cell-depleted T cells, or PBMCs.

Notes on this clone: The junction does not match germline at one end; this may be a read error.

A Seattle source enrolled patients during active infection and followed them longitudinally. Authors' analysis steps: Reference gene primer amplification yielded estimated nucleated cell counts. This table comes from immunoSEQ multiplex PCR, and its TCRdb copy is limited to in-frame clones, with some not included. The V and J calls and clone size come from that table; D and trimming were worked out from the DNA. The profile shows 150,000 or so clones, 80% to 90% of them singletons. The CDR3 spans 15 residues. Germline CDR1 KGHDR, CDR2 SFDVKD. Sequences were obtained from peripheral blood. This TCR was recovered from a woman aged 45-59 years with COVID-19, enrolled during active disease. The rearrangement links TRBV24-1 to TRBJ2-7; weak D call: TRBD1 (5 bases). CDR3 sequence (DNA): TGTGCCACCAGTGTTTTGGACATCGTTCGTTGCGAGCAGTACTTC. Translation gives CATSVLDIVRCEQYF.